This T cell receptor (beta chain) was documented in a study of PD-1 blockade in classical Hodgkin lymphoma. Overall study results and limits: Healthy donors were reported to have higher baseline TCR diversity than newly diagnosed patients. Undefined causes, possibly disease activity or prior therapy, underlie the repertoire differences.

About this clone: The antigen is undetermined.

Measured with immunoSEQ multiplex PCR; TCRdb has only the in-frame clones, and not every one. Among under 6,000 clones listed, over 75% were seen once. V was cut by 0 bases and J by 1 base, with 1 base left in between. Germline loops: CDR1 MNHNY, CDR2 SVGAGI (reference sequence). The CDR3 is made up of 13 amino acids. Noted time point: newly diagnosed, previously untreated cHL patient sample. The study isolated CD8+ T cells from thawed PBMCs by magnetic negative selection. PBMCs from untreated, newly diagnosed classical Hodgkin lymphoma were comparison samples. The TCR sequence derives from a human donor with classical Hodgkin lymphoma. This rearrangement joins TRBV6-6 to TRBJ2-1; D is undetermined. Sample: CD8+ T cells from blood. The CDR3 protein is CASSYSSYNEQFF. The CDR3 nucleotides are TGTGCCAGCAGTTACTCTTCCTACAATGAGCAGTTCTTC.